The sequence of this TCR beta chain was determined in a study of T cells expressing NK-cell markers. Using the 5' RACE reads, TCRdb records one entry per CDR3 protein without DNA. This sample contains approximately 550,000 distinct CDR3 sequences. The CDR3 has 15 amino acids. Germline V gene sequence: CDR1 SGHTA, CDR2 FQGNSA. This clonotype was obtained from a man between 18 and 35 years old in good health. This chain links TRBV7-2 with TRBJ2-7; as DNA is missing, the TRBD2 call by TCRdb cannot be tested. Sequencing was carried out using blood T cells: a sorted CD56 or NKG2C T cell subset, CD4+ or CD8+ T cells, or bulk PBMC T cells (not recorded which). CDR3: CASSVTGASDGEQYF.